Shown below are 4 T cell receptor beta chains from a single sample sequenced in a study of T-cell memory formation after mild COVID-19. One entry per CDR3 protein, called by TCRdb with MiXCR from the 5' RACE reads. The table includes fewer than 150,000 distinct CDR3 sequences, about 5.9% detected once. The sequencing input was PBMCs or a T cell subset sorted from them (not recorded which). Source of these receptors: an adult woman who had mild COVID-19 (a few samples of this study predate the infection). Cell type and time point are not known.

This clonotype was recorded a few times. The V call is TRBV5-1, the J call TRBJ1-5, with a possible D match to TRBD1 (6 bases). The ends were cut back, 0 bases at V and 3 bases at J, with 7 bases in the middle. In germline, CDR1 is SGHRS, CDR2 YFSETQ. The CDR3 loop spans 14 amino acids. The CDR3 nucleotides are TGCGCCAGCAGCTTGGACAGGGACAATCAGCCCCAGCATTTT. Translating gives CASSLDRDNQPQHF.

The chain recombines TRBV11-2 with TRBJ2-3; 12 nucleotides match TRBD2. The CDR3 covers 16 residues. Germline loops: CDR1 SGHAT, CDR2 FQNNGV. Trimming at V came to 6 bases and at J to 0 bases, leaving 4 bases not matched to a gene. CDR3 sequence: CASSSLAGGSTDTQYF. The CDR3 DNA sequence: TGTGCCAGCAGTTCTCTAGCGGGGGGGAGCACAGATACGCAGTATTTT.

This clonotype was counted ten times or more. The chain is built from TRBV7-3 and TRBJ1-1; no definite D call. V was cut by 0 bases and J by 2 bases, with 4 bases left in between. CDR1 and CDR2 (germline): SGHTA, FQGTGA. This CDR3 has 13 residues. CDR3 sequence reads: CASSLTSNTEAFF. The CDR3 DNA reads as TGTGCCAGCAGCTTAACTAGCAACACTGAAGCTTTCTTT.

The rearrangement uses TRBV4-2 and TRBJ1-2; possibly TRBD1 for D (5 bases). CDR1 and CDR2 from the germline V gene are LGHNA and YNFKEQ. V dropped 0 bases and J dropped 8 bases, with 19 bases sitting between them. The CDR3 is 16 amino acids. The CDR3, as DNA: TGTGCCAGCAGCCAAGATATACGGGGCGAGGCTCAGGGCTACACCTTC. Its translation: CASSQDIRGEAQGYTF.